One T cell receptor beta chain is described in this entry. These data belong to a study of blood T cell repertoires in COVID-19. Study-wide background: Acute-phase and convalescent COVID-19 samples originated in the United States, Italy and Spain. PBMCs, B-cell-depleted T cells, or T cells provided the cDNA or gDNA that made up the material.

This study enrolled people aged roughly 18 to 90 from about two dozen US geographic areas. Germline V gene data show CDR1 as LNHDA and CDR2 as SQIVND (reference sequence). This CDR3 is 17 amino acids long. The V and J ends lost 7 bases and 0 bases, in that order; junction bases with no gene match: 4. Clones were sequenced by immunoSEQ multiplex PCR, and TCRdb holds only the in-frame ones, with some missing. The sample holds approximately 270,000 clones, approximately 90% seen once. This clonotype was sampled from a woman aged 30 to 39 with acute COVID-19. Source material: PBMCs or T cells enriched from blood (not recorded which). This rearrangement joins TRBV19 to TRBJ2-1; 15 nucleotides agree with TRBD2. Here the CDR3 reads CASTGLAGGHSYNEQFF. The CDR3 DNA reads TGTGCCAGTACGGGACTAGCGGGAGGCCACTCCTACAATGAGCAGTTCTTC.